The T cell receptor (beta chain) described here comes from a study of cytomegalovirus exposure and HLA in healthy donors. Study overall: Sequencing of some 190 million T cells in an earlier analysis found 95 million to 120 million unique TCR beta sequences.

Notes on the study in general: CMV serostatus was the only recorded immune exposure for donors. Researchers reportedly found TCR beta sequences accurately predicted most subjects' HLA-A and HLA-B alleles.

Germline CDR1 reads SGHRS; CDR2 reads YFSETQ. The V and J ends lost 3 bases and 1 base respectively, with 5 bases between them. CDR3 length equals 14 residues. Points on this clone: What it recognizes is unknown.

The PCR contained 60 Vbeta and 13 Jbeta primers. Sequencing used immunoSEQ multiplex PCR; TCRdb keeps in-frame clones, though not all of them. The sample carries some 120,000 clones, 65% to 90% recorded once. The TCR was taken from a woman aged 25 to 45 in good health and CMV-seronegative. Sequenced sample: PBMCs. The chain has TRBV5-1 and TRBJ2-6, with D uncertain. CDR3 nucleotide sequence: TGCGCCAGCAGCTACCAGTCTGGGGCCAACGTCCTGACTTTC. Translation gives CASSYQSGANVLTF.